This T cell receptor (beta chain) was captured in a study of blood T cells in healthy people across ages. Germline V CDR1 and CDR2: DFQATT, SNEGSKA (reference sequence). With 1 base removed from V and 0 bases from J, the gap between germline ends came to 13 bases. This CDR3 is 15 amino acids long. Sample-barcoded 5' priming and a J-beta primer mix drove a second PCR of roughly 7 to 11 cycles. At least 2.5 million CDR3-containing paired-end reads were obtained per sample. TCRdb reanalysed the 5' RACE reads using MiXCR and keeps one entry per CDR3 protein. The table includes about 830,000 distinct CDR3 sequences, 62% detected once. No fewer than 6 million PBMCs went into each sample.

The rearrangement links TRBV20-1 to TRBJ2-7; D remains ambiguous. The source of this sequence is a man younger than 45 in good health. Sequenced material: blood. The DNA of the CDR3 is TGCAGTGCTAGAGGATATCGAAGGAGCTCCTACGAGCAGTACTTC. As protein: CSARGYRRSSYEQYF.